This TCR beta chain was profiled in a study of early T cells in non-severe SARS-CoV-2 infection. TCRdb itself ran the 5' RACE reads through MiXCR, one entry per CDR3 protein. The data show about 100,000 distinct CDR3 sequences, about an eighth seen once. This clonotype occurred a few times. This CDR3 spans 12 amino acids. CDR1 is LGHDT, CDR2 YNNKEL, per germline (reference sequence). The gene calls are TRBV3-1 and TRBJ2-5, with D perhaps matching TRBD2 (6 bases). The sequenced sample consisted of whole blood. The TCR sequence derives from an adult who was a healthcare worker with PCR-confirmed SARS-CoV-2 infection or an uninfected control (not recorded which). CDR3 coding DNA: TGTGCATCCACCGGGGGCCAAGAGACCCAGTACTTC. It encodes CASTGGQETQYF.